The clone carrying this T cell receptor (beta chain) was picked up a small number of times. Its antigen is still unknown. TCRdb ran MiXCR on the 5' RACE reads and lists one entry per CDR3 protein. The sample holds around 98,000 distinct CDR3 sequences, approximately 11% seen once. These data originate in a study of early T cells in non-severe SARS-CoV-2 infection. Overall study context: RNA in bulk from unsorted whole blood was sequenced, and chains were unpaired. Whole-study findings and limits: A preference for anti-spike CD8 responses marked VDJdb matching, which missed private and CD4 specificities.

V lost 4 bases to trimming and J lost 5 bases, with 12 bases between them. This CDR3 region has 14 residues. The clonotype was recovered from an adult who was a healthcare worker with PCR-confirmed SARS-CoV-2 infection or an uninfected control (not recorded which). V and J are TRBV12-3 or TRBV12-4 and TRBJ1-5; D not certain. Sequenced material: whole blood. The CDR3 loop is CASSSPSSYQPQHF. CDR3 DNA: TGTGCCAGCAGTTCCCCCTCGTCCTATCAGCCCCAGCATTTT.